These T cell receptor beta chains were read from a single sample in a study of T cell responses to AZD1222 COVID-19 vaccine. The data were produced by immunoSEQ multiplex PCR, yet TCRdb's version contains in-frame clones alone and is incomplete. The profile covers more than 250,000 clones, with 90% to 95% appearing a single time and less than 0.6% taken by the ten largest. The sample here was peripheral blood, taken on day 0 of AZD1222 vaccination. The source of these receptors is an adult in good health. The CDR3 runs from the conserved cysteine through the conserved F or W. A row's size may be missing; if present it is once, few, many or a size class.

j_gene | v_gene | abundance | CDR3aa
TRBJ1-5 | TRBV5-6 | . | CASSLRGHQPQHF
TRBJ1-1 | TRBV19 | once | CASSIGSLVNTEAFF
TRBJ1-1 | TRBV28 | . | CASSLKVNTEAFF
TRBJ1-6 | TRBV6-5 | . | CATRGESSYNSPLHF
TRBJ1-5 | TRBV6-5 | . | CASSYSYGNQPQHF
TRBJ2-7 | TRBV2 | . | CASRTPSSYEQYF
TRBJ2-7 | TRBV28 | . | CASRLAGTSSYEQYF
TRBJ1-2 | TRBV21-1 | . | CASNGQVGLGGYTF
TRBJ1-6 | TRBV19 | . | CASRTQIGSYNSPLHF
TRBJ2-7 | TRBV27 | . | CASKESGPYEQYF
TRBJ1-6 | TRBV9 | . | CASSVDPGLGNSPLHF
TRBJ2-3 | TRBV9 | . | CASSPRAISTDTQYF
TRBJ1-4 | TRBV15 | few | CATSKRTGSEKLFF
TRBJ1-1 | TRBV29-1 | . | CSVGQGANTEAFF
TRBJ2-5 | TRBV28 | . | CASSKGQGLPQETQYF
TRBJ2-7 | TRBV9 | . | CASSVGGGLASSYEQYF